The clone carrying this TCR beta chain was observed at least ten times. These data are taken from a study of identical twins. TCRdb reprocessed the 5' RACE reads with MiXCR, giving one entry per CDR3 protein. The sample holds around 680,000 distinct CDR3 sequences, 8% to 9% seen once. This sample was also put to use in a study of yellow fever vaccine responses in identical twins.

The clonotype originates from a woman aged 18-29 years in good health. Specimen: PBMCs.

The CDR3, as DNA: TGTGCCAGCAGCCACACACCTGGGACAGGGGGAAAAGATACGCAGTATTTT. Encoded protein: CASSHTPGTGGKDTQYF. V is TRBV7-9 and J is TRBJ2-3; 11 nucleotides agree with TRBD1. The V segment lost 5 bases and the J segment 5 bases; nucleotides outside the gene matches: 12. In germline, CDR1 is SEHNR, CDR2 FQNEAQ (reference sequence). The length of the CDR3 is 17 residues.